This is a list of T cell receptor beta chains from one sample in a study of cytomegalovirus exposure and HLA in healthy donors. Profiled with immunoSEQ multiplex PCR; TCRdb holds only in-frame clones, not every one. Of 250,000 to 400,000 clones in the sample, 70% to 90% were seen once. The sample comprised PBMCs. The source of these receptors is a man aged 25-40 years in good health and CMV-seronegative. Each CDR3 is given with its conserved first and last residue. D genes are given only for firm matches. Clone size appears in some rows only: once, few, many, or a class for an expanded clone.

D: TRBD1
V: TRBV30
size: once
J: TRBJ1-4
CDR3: CALTRDRVYEKLFF
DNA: TGTGCCTTAACCCGGGACAGGGTTTACGAAAAACTGTTTTTT

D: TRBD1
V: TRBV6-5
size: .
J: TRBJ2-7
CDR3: CASSYGLAGGAYEQYF
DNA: TGTGCCAGCAGTTACGGATTGGCAGGGGGCGCGTACGAGCAGTACTTC

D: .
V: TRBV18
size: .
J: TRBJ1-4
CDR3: CASSGGQREKLFF
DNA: TGTGCCAGCTCAGGAGGGCAGCGGGAAAAACTGTTTTTT

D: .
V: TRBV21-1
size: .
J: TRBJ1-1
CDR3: CASSKGPGGPNTEAFF
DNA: TGTGCCAGCAGCAAAGGCCCAGGGGGCCCGAACACTGAAGCTTTCTTT

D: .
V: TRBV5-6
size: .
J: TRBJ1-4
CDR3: CASSFQGGKLFF
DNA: TGTGCCAGCAGCTTCCAGGGAGGAAAACTGTTTTTT

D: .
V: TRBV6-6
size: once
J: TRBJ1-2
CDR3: CASSYVTGYGYTF
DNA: TGTGCCAGCAGTTACGTGACAGGCTATGGCTACACCTTC

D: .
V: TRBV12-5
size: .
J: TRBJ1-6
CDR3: CASGLYLGGLGHNSPLHF
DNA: TGTGCTAGTGGTTTGTACCTTGGGGGCCTGGGGCATAATTCACCCCTCCACTTT

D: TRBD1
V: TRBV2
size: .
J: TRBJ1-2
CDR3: CASSVDRGLHGYTF
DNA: TGTGCCAGCAGTGTGGACAGGGGGCTCCATGGCTACACCTTC

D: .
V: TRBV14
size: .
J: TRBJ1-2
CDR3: CASSPRGGRYYGYTF
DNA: TGTGCCAGCAGCCCCCGGGGAGGGAGGTACTATGGCTACACCTTC

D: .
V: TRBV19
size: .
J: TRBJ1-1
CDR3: CASSIALVNTEAFF
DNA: TGTGCCAGTAGTATAGCATTAGTGAACACTGAAGCTTTCTTT

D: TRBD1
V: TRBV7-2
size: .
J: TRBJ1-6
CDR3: CASSPQGTYSPLHF
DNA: TGTGCCAGCAGCCCACAGGGGACGTATTCACCCCTCCACTTT

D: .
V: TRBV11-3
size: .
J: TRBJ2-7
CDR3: CASSLQEYF
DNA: TGTGCCAGCAGCTTACAGGAGTACTTC

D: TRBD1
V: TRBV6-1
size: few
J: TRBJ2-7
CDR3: CASTKTGGSSYEQYF
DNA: TGTGCCAGCACCAAGACAGGGGGATCCTCCTACGAGCAGTACTTC

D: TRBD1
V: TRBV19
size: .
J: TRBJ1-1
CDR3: CASSIRDRGTEAFF
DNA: TGTGCCAGTAGTATTAGGGACAGGGGCACTGAAGCTTTCTTT

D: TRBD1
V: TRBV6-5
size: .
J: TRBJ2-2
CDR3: CASRTDRASGELFF
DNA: TGTGCCAGCAGGACGGACAGGGCGTCCGGGGAGCTGTTTTTT

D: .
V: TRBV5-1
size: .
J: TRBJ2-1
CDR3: CASRSGQYNEQFF
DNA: TGCGCCAGCAGAAGTGGACAGTACAATGAGCAGTTCTTC

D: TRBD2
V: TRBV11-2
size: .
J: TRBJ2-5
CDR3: CASSATGIGPGGETQYF
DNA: TGTGCCAGCAGCGCCACGGGTATAGGGCCGGGGGGGGAGACCCAGTACTTC

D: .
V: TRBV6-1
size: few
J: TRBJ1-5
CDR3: CASSRDTLSNQPQHF
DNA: TGTGCCAGCAGTCGGGATACCCTTAGCAATCAGCCCCAGCATTTT

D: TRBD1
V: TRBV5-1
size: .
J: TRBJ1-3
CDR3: CASSPMDRGAGNTIYF
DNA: TGCGCCAGCAGCCCGATGGACAGGGGCGCTGGAAACACCATATATTTT

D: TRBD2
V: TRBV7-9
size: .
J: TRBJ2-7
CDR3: CASSHHLAGAPQLYF
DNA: TGTGCCAGCAGTCACCACCTAGCGGGGGCCCCCCAGCTGTACTTC

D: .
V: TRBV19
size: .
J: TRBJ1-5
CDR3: CASSIVRDRSQPQHF
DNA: TGTGCCAGTAGTATAGTCCGTGACAGGTCCCAGCCCCAGCATTTT

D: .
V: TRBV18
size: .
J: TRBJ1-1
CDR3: CASSPSGDTEAFF
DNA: TGTGCCAGCTCACCGTCAGGGGACACTGAAGCTTTCTTT

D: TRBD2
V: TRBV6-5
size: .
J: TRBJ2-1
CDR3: CASSSPGGAHNEQFF
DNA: TGTGCCAGCAGTTCCCCCGGGGGGGCCCACAATGAGCAGTTCTTC

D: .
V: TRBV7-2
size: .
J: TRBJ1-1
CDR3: CASSLWWQGNTEAFF
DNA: TGTGCCAGCAGCTTATGGTGGCAGGGTAACACTGAAGCTTTCTTT

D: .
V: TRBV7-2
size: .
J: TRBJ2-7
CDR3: CASSRLPRGSNEQYF
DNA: TGTGCCAGCAGCCGCCTTCCAAGGGGAAGCAACGAGCAGTACTTC

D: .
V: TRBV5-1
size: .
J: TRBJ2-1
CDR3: CASSPRGATGSGDNEQFF
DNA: TGCGCCAGCAGCCCCCGGGGAGCAACAGGGAGTGGGGACAATGAGCAGTTCTTC

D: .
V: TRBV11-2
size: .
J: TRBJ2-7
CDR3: CASSLEGALGSYEQYF
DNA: TGTGCCAGCAGCTTAGAGGGGGCGCTGGGATCCTACGAGCAGTACTTC

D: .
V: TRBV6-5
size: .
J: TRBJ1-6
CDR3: CASSVSRAASPLHF
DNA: TGTGCCAGCAGTGTTTCCAGGGCGGCTTCACCCCTCCACTTT

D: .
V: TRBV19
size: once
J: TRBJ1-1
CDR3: CASSIGGNLGTEAFF
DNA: TGTGCCAGTAGTATAGGCGGGAATTTGGGCACTGAAGCTTTCTTT

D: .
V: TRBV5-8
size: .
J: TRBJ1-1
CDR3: CASSLGRVNTEAFF
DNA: TGTGCCAGCAGCTTGGGGCGGGTGAACACTGAAGCTTTCTTT

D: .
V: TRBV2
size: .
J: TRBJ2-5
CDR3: CASSEAGGPVLRVQETQYF
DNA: TGTGCCAGCAGTGAAGCGGGGGGACCGGTGTTACGAGTACAAGAGACCCAGTACTTC

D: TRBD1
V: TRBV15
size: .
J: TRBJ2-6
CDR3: CATTGTASGANVLTF
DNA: TGTGCCACCACGGGGACAGCCTCTGGGGCCAACGTCCTGACTTTC

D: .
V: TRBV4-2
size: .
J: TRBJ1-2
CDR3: CASSQGDTRPGTF
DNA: TGTGCCAGCAGCCAAGGGGACACACGCCCGGGCACCTTC

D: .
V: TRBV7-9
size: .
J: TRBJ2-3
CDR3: CASTHMENTDTQYF
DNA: TGTGCCAGCACCCATATGGAGAACACAGATACGCAGTATTTT

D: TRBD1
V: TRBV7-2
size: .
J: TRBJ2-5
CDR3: CASSPRGRRQTQYF
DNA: TGTGCCAGCAGCCCAAGGGGGCGGAGGCAGACCCAGTACTTC

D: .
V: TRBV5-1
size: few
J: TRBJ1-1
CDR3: CASSIGGNTEAFF
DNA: TGCGCCAGCAGCATCGGGGGAAACACTGAAGCTTTCTTT

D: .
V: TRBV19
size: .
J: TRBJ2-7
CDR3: CASSILITSHYEQYF
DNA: TGTGCCAGTAGTATCCTCATCACCAGTCACTACGAGCAGTACTTC

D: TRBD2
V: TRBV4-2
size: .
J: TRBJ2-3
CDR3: CASTPFLTPLRGDTDTQYF
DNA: TGTGCCAGCACTCCCTTCCTAACCCCCTTGCGGGGGGACACAGATACGCAGTATTTT

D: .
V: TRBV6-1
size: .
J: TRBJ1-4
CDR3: CASSSGAANEKLFF
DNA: TGTGCCAGCAGTTCAGGGGCGGCTAATGAAAAACTGTTTTTT

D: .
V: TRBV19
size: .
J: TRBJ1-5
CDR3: CASSTQTGTNQPQHF
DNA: TGTGCCAGTAGTACCCAAACAGGCACCAATCAGCCCCAGCATTTT

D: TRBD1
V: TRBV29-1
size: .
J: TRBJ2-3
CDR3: CSVRDRGFTDTQYF
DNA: TGCAGCGTTCGAGACAGGGGTTTCACAGATACGCAGTATTTT

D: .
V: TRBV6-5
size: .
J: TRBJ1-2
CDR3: CASSYNWAATNYGYTF
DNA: TGTGCCAGCAGTTACAATTGGGCAGCAACTAACTATGGCTACACCTTC

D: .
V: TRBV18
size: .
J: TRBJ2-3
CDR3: CASSRGHTSTDTQYF
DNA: TGTGCCAGCTCAAGGGGACATACCTCCACAGATACGCAGTATTTT

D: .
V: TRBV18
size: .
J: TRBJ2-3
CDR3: CASSPTADTQYF
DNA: TGTGCCAGCTCACCTACAGCAGATACGCAGTATTTT

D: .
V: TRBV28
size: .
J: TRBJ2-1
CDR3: CASSFPGSSYNEQFF
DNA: TGTGCCAGCAGTTTCCCCGGGAGCTCCTACAATGAGCAGTTCTTC

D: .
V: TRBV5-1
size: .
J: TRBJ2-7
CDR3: CASRKSSYEQYF
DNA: TGCGCCAGCAGGAAGAGCTCCTACGAGCAGTACTTC

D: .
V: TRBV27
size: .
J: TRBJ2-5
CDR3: CASSLWGPGEETQYF
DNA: TGTGCCAGCAGTTTATGGGGGCCAGGGGAAGAGACCCAGTACTTC

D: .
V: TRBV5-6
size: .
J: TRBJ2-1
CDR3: CASSLDSDYNEQFF
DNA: TGTGCCAGCAGCTTGGATTCAGACTACAATGAGCAGTTCTTC

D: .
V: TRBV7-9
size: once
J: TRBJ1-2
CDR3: CASSFDSYGYTF
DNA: TGTGCCAGCAGCTTCGACAGCTATGGCTACACCTTC

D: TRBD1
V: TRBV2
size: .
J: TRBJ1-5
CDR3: CASRRDRADSNQPQHF
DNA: TGTGCCAGCCGCCGGGACAGGGCGGATAGCAATCAGCCCCAGCATTTT

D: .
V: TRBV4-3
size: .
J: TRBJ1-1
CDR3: CASSQVRGAFLNTEAFF
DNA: TGCGCCAGCAGCCAAGTCAGGGGTGCTTTTTTGAACACTGAAGCTTTCTTT

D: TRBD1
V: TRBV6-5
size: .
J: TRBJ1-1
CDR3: CASSPRGLLVTEAFF
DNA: TGTGCCAGCAGCCCCAGGGGGCTGTTGGTCACTGAAGCTTTCTTT

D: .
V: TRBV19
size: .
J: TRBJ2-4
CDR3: CASSIRGIDAKNIQYF
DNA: TGTGCCAGTAGTATCAGAGGGATAGACGCCAAAAACATTCAGTACTTC

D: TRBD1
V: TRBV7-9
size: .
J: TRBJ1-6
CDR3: CASSLGTGDNSPLHF
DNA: TGTGCCAGCAGCCTCGGGACAGGCGACAATTCACCCCTCCACTTT

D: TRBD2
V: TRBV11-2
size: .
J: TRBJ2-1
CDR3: CASSSPRLAGFDEQFF
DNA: TGTGCCAGCAGCTCCCCCCGACTAGCAGGGTTCGATGAGCAGTTCTTC

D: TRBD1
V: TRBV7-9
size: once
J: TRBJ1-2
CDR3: CASSPQGGSLNYGYTF
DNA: TGTGCCAGCAGCCCCCAGGGGGGCAGTTTAAACTATGGCTACACCTTC

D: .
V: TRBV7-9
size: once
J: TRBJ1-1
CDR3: CASSLALGIGTEAFF
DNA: TGTGCCAGCAGCTTAGCGCTGGGCATTGGCACTGAAGCTTTCTTT

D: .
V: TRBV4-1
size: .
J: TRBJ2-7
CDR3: CASSQVASSYEQYF
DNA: TGCGCCAGCAGCCAAGTGGCCAGCTCCTACGAGCAGTACTTC

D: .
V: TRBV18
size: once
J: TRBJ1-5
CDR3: CASSQGPPGQPQHF
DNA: TGTGCCAGCTCACAGGGGCCTCCGGGTCAGCCCCAGCATTTT

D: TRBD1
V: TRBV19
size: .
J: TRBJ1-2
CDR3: CASSMSGGASGYTF
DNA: TGTGCCAGTAGTATGTCAGGGGGCGCTTCCGGCTACACCTTC